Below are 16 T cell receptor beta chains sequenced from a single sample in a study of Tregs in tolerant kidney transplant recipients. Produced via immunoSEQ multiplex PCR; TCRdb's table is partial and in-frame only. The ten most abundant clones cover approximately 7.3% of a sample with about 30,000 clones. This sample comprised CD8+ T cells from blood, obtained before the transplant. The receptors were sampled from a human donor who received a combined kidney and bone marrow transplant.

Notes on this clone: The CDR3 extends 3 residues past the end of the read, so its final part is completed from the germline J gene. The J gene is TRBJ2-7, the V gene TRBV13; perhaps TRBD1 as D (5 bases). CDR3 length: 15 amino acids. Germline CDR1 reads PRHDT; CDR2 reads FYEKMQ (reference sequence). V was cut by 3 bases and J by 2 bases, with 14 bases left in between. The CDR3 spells CASSFTIGDPYEQYF. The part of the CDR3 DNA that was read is TGTGCCAGCAGCTTCACCATAGGGGATCCCTACGAG.

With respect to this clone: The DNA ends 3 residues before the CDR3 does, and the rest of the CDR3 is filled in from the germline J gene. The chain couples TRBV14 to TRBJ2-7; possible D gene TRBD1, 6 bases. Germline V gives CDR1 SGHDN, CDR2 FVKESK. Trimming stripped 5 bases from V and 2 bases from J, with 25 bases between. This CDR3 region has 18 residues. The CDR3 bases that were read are TGTGCCAGCAGCTACAGCGGAACCAGGGGCCAGGGGACCTACGAG. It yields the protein CASSYSGTRGQGTYE. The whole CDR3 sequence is CASSYSGTRGQGTYEQYF.

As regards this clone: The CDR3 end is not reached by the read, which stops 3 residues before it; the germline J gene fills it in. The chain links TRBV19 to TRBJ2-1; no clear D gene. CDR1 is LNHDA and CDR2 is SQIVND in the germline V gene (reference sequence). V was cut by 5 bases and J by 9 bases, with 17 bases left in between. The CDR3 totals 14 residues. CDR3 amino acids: CASSWPGTSGEQFF. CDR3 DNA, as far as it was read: TGTGCCAGTAGTTGGCCAGGCACAAGTGGTGAG.

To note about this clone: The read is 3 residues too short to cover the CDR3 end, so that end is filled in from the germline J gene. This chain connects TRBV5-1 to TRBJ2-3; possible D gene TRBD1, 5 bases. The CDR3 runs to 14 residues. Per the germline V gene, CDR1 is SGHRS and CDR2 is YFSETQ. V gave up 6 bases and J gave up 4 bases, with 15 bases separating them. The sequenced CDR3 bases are TGCGCCAGCACCCCAGGGTTGTTACCAGATACG. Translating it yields CASTPGLLPDT. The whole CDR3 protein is CASTPGLLPDTQYF.

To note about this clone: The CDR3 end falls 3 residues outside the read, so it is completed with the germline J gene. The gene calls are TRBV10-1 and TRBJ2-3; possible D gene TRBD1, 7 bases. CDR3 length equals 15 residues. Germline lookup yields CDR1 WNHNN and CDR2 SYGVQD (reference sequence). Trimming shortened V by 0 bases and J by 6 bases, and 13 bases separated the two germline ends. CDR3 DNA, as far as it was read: TGCGCCAGCAGTGAGTCGGAGGGGGCGGTGGATACG. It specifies CASSESEGAVDT. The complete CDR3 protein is CASSESEGAVDTQYF.

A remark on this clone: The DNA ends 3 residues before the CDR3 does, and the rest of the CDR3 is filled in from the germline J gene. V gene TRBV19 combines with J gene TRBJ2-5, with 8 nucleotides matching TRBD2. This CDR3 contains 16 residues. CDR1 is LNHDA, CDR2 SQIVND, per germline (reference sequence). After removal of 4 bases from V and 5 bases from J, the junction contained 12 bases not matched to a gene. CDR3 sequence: CASSSLAGGIGETQYF. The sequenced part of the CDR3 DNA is TGTGCCAGTAGTAGCCTGGCGGGGGGTATAGGGGAGACC.

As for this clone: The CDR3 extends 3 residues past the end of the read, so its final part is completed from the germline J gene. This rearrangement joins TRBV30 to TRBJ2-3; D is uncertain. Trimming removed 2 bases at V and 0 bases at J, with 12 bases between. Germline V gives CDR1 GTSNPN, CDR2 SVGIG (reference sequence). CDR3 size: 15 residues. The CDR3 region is CAWSIIGGSTDTQYF. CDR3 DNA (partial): TGTGCCTGGAGTATTATTGGCGGAAGCACAGATACG.

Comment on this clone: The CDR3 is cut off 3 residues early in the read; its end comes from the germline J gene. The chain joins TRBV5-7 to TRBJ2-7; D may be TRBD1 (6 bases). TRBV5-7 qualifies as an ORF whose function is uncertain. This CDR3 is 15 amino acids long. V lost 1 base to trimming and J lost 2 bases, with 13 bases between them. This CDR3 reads CASSLSQGTPYEQYF. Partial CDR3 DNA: TGTGCCAGCAGCTTGTCTCAGGGGACGCCCTACGAG.

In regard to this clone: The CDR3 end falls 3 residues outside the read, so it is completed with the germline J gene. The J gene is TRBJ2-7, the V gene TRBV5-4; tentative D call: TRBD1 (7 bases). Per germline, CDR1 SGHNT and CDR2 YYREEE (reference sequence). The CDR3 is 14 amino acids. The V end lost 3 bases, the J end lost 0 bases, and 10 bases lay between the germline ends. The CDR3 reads CASSWGDSSYEQYF. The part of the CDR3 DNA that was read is TGTGCCAGCAGCTGGGGGGACAGCTCCTACGAG.

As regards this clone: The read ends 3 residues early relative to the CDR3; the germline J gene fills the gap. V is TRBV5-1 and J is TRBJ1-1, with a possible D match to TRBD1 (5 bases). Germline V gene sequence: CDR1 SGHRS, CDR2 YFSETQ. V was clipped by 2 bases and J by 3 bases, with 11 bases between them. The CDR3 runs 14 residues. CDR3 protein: CASSLGVVDTEAFF. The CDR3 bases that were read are TGCGCCAGCAGCTTAGGGGTAGTCGACACTGAA.

The CDR3 DNA, read in part, is TGTGCCAGCAGTGAAGCTGGCCCAATACAATACAATGAG. Translating gives CASSEAGPIQYNE. The entire CDR3 protein is CASSEAGPIQYNEQFF. The chain is built from TRBV6-1 and TRBJ2-1; D is unclear. Sequencing ends 3 residues short of the CDR3 end; the germline J gene provides the rest. The ends were cut back, 0 bases at V and 4 bases at J, with 13 bases in the middle. Germline assignment: CDR1 MNHNS and CDR2 SASEGT. The CDR3 extends over 16 amino acids.

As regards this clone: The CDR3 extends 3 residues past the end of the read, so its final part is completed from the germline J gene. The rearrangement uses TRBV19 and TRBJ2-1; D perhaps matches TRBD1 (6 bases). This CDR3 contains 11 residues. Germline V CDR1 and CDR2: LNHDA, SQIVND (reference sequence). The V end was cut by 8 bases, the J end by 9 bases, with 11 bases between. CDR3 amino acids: CASDQGLEQFF. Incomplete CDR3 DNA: TGTGCCAGTGACCAGGGGCTTGAG. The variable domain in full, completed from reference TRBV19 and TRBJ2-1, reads DGGITQSPKYLFRKEGQNVTLSCEQNLNHDAMYWYRQDPGQGLRLIYYSQIVNDFQKGDIAEGYSVSREKKESFPLTVTSAQKNPTAFYLCASDQGLEQFFGPGTRLTVL.

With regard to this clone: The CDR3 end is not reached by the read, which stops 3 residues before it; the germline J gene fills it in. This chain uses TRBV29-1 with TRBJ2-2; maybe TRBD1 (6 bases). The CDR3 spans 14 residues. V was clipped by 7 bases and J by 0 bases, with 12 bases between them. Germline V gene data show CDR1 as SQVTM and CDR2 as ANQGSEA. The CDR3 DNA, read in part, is TGCAGCGCTAAGGGGGTCACGAACACCGGGGAG. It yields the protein CSAKGVTNTGE. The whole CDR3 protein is CSAKGVTNTGELFF.

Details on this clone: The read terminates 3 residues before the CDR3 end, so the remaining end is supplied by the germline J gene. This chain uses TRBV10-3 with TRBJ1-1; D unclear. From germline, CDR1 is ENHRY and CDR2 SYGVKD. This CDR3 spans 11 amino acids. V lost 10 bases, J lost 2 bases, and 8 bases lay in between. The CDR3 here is CATEGNTEAFF. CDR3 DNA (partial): TGTGCCACGGAGGGTAACACTGAA.

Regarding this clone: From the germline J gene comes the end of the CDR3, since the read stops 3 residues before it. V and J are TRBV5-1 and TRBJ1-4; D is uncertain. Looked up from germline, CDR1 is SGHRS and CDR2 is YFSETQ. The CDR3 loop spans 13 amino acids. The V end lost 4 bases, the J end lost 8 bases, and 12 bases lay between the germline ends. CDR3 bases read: TGCGCCAGCAGCCCCAGGCCCGAGGAAAAA. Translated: CASSPRPEEK. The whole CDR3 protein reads CASSPRPEEKLFF. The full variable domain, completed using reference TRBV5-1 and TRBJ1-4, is KAGVTQTPRYLIKTRGQQVTLSCSPISGHRSVSWYQQTPGQGLQFLFEYFSETQRNKGNFPGRFSGRQFSNSRSEMNVSTLELGDSALYLCASSPRPEEKLFFGSGTQLSVL.

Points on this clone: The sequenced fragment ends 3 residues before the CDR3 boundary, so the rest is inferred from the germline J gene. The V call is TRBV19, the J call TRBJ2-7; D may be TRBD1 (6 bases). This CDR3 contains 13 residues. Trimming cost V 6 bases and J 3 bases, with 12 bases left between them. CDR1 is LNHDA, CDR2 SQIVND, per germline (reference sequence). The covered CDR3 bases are TGTGCCAGTAGCACTGGACAGTACTACGAG. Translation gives CASSTGQYYE. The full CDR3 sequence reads CASSTGQYYEQYF.